This entry lists 9 T cell receptor beta chains sequenced from one sample in a study of early T cells in non-severe SARS-CoV-2 infection. TCRdb analysed the 5' RACE reads with MiXCR anew, one entry per CDR3 protein. This sample yields roughly 100,000 distinct CDR3 sequences, of which under 15% are seen a single time; around 2.5% belongs to the top ten. The sample comprised whole blood. The receptor source for this set is an adult who was a healthcare worker with PCR-confirmed SARS-CoV-2 infection or an uninfected control (not recorded which).

This clonotype was detected ten times or more. The CDR3 region is CATSKPSTGGSEKLFF. DNA of the CDR3: TGTGCCACCAGTAAACCCTCGACAGGGGGAAGTGAAAAACTGTTTTTT. The chain links TRBV15 to TRBJ1-4; 9 bases line up with TRBD1. The CDR3 covers 16 residues. J was trimmed by 7 bases and V by 6 bases; bases with no gene match: 12. The germline V gene has CDR1 LNHNV and CDR2 YYDKDF (reference sequence). Full variable domain (missing parts from reference TRBV15 and TRBJ1-4): DAMVIQNPRYQVTQFGKPVTLSCSQTLNHNVMYWYQQKSSQAPKLLFHYYDKDFNNEADTPDNFQSRRPNTSFCFLDIRSPGLGDTAMYLCATSKPSTGGSEKLFFGSGTQLSVL.

This clonotype was counted once. Just one base apart from a much larger clone, this may be a read error. The chain uses TRBV18 and TRBJ1-2, with TRBD1 as a possible D gene (5 bases). The CDR3 is 15 residues long. The germline gives CDR1 KGHSH, CDR2 LQKENI. The chain's CDR3 is CASSPLDTANYSYTF. Written as DNA, the CDR3 is TGTGCCAGCTCACCGCTGGACACCGCTAACTATAGCTACACCTTC.

V and J are TRBV7-3 and TRBJ1-1; TRBD1 matches 7 bases. This CDR3 spans 15 amino acids. Germline loops: CDR1 SGHTA, CDR2 FQGTGA. Trimming took 0 bases from V and 3 from J; bases not matched to a gene: 4. The CDR3 DNA sequence: TGTGCCAGCAGCTTAACTCCCGGACAGGACACTGAAGCTTTCTTT. Translation: CASSLTPGQDTEAFF.

This clonotype was found many times. The chain combines TRBV23-1 with TRBJ2-5; perhaps D is TRBD1 or TRBD2 (5 bases each). TRBV23-1 is noted as an ORF with a role that remains uncertain. This CDR3 comprises 14 residues. V was shortened by 8 bases and J by 0 bases, with 13 bases between the two germline ends. The CDR3 region is CASLRGSYQETQYF. The CDR3 nucleotides read TGCGCCAGCTTGAGGGGCTCGTACCAAGAGACCCAGTACTTC.

This clonotype was detected ten times or more. V and J are TRBV5-1 and TRBJ2-7, with TRBD2 matching 8 bases. Looked up from germline, CDR1 is SGHRS and CDR2 is YFSETQ. The CDR3 is 16 amino acids. Trimming took 0 bases from V and 0 from J; bases not matched to a gene: 5. In nucleotides, the CDR3 is TGCGCCAGCAGCTTGGAACTAGCGGCTAGCTCCTACGAGCAGTACTTC. It translates to CASSLELAASSYEQYF.

This clonotype has a count of ten or more. V and J are TRBV20-1 and TRBJ2-4; perhaps TRBD1 as D (6 bases). Between the trimmed V and J ends, which lost 6 bases and 0 bases, there was a span of 9 bases. The CDR3 has 13 residues. Germline values: CDR1 DFQATT, CDR2 SNEGSKA (reference sequence). The CDR3 reads CSARGLAKNIQYF. The CDR3 nucleotides read TGCAGTGCCAGGGGCTTAGCCAAAAACATTCAGTACTTC.

This clonotype was seen more than once but under ten times. The chain joins TRBV7-9 to TRBJ2-3; 11 bases line up with TRBD2. V was clipped by 2 bases and J by 2 bases; unmatched bases: 6. CDR3 length equals 17 residues. Germline CDR1 reads SEHNR; CDR2 reads FQNEAQ (reference sequence). CDR3 sequence: CASSLSGTSGITDTQYF. DNA for the CDR3: TGTGCCAGCAGCTTATCTGGGACTAGCGGAATCACAGATACGCAGTATTTT.

The chain carries TRBV27 and TRBJ2-3; the D gene is possibly TRBD1 (5 bases). Germline V gene data show CDR1 as MNHEY and CDR2 as SMNVEV (reference sequence). The CDR3 sequence is 16 residues long. V was cut by 5 bases and J by 5 bases, with 20 bases left in between. The CDR3 coding sequence is TGTGCCAGCAGTCCAAGGACAACTTCGGGCGAAGATACGCAGTATTTT. This encodes CASSPRTTSGEDTQYF.

The sample holds a few counts of this clonotype. The rearrangement uses TRBV7-2 and TRBJ1-6; D remains ambiguous. Germline CDR1 is SGHTA and CDR2 is FQGNSA. The CDR3 covers 11 residues. V was clipped by 1 base and J by 8 bases, with 0 bases between them. This CDR3 is CASSLDSPLHF. The DNA for the CDR3 is TGTGCCAGCAGCTTAGATTCACCCCTCCACTTT. Combining the CDR3 with reference TRBV7-2 and TRBJ1-6 gives the whole variable domain GAGVSQSPSNKVTEKGKDVELRCDPISGHTALYWYRQSLGQGLEFLIYFQGNSAPDKSGLPSDRFSAERTGGSVSTLTIQRTQQEDSAVYLCASSLDSPLHFGNGTRLTVT.